This is a list of T cell receptor beta chains from one sample in a study of radiation and T cells in renal cell carcinoma. Profiling relied on immunoSEQ multiplex PCR, and the TCRdb table lists in-frame clones only, not all of them. This repertoire shows just under 150,000 clones, around nine tenths found once; its top ten account for roughly 17%. This material consisted of blood, taken from a patient whose treatment included radiotherapy and nephrectomy. Receptor source: a woman between 45 and 60 years old with renal cell carcinoma. The CDR3 runs from the conserved cysteine through the conserved F or W. D genes are given only for firm matches. Part of the rows lack a size; the others show once, few, many or a class for expanded clones.

d_call	v_call	clone_size	j_call	cdr3_aa	cdr3_nt
NA	TRBV25-1	NA	TRBJ2-7	CASSAYYEQYF	TGTGCCAGCAGTGCCTATTACGAGCAGTACTTC
NA	TRBV6-1	NA	TRBJ1-4	CASSVGLEESNEKLFF	TGTGCCAGCAGTGTGGGACTGGAGGAGTCTAATGAAAAACTGTTTTTT
TRBD2	TRBV7-8	NA	TRBJ2-3	CASSLEGGGVSDTQYF	TGTGCCAGCAGCCTAGAGGGCGGGGGGGTATCAGATACGCAGTATTTT
NA	TRBV30	NA	TRBJ1-6	CAWSVLDASSYNSPLHF	TGTGCCTGGAGTGTACTTGACGCCAGCTCCTATAATTCACCCCTCCACTTT
NA	TRBV29-1	NA	TRBJ2-3	CSVELQYTDTQYF	TGCAGCGTTGAATTGCAGTACACAGATACGCAGTATTTT
NA	TRBV7-3	NA	TRBJ2-1	CASSLTGTSNNEQFF	TGTGCCAGCAGCTTAACCGGGACTTCCAACAATGAGCAGTTCTTC
TRBD2	TRBV4-3	NA	TRBJ2-1	CASSPGLAGEVGSSYNEQFF	TGCGCCAGCAGCCCTGGACTAGCGGGAGAGGTTGGGAGCTCCTACAATGAGCAGTTCTTC
NA	TRBV6-5	NA	TRBJ1-1	CATRRAKNTEAFF	TGTGCCACCCGGCGGGCGAAGAACACTGAAGCTTTCTTT
NA	TRBV19	NA	TRBJ2-7	CASSIVGSSYEQYF	TGTGCCAGTAGTATAGTTGGGAGCTCCTACGAGCAGTACTTC
NA	TRBV7-6	NA	TRBJ1-2	CASSLGGTGNYGYTF	TGTGCCAGCAGCTTAGGAGGAACAGGGAACTATGGCTACACCTTC
NA	TRBV6-4	NA	TRBJ2-1	CASSDSGGMQFF	TGTGCCAGCAGTGACTCTGGCGGGATGCAGTTCTTC
TRBD1	TRBV4-1	NA	TRBJ2-5	CASSSGTGGGETQYF	TGCGCCAGCAGCTCCGGGACAGGGGGCGGAGAGACCCAGTACTTC
NA	TRBV10-3	NA	TRBJ1-2	CAISSTGYYGYTF	TGTGCCATCAGTTCAACAGGGTACTATGGCTACACCTTC
TRBD1	TRBV5-1	NA	TRBJ2-7	CASSTRERGTGIIEQYF	TGCGCCAGCAGCACGAGAGAACGTGGGACAGGCATCATCGAGCAGTACTTC
NA	TRBV7-2	NA	TRBJ1-4	CASSPHGIPTNEKLFF	TGTGCCAGCAGCCCCCACGGTATACCAACTAATGAAAAACTGTTTTTT
NA	TRBV5-5	NA	TRBJ1-1	CASSLEQSNTEAFF	TGTGCCAGCAGCTTGGAACAGTCGAACACTGAAGCTTTCTTT
NA	TRBV19	NA	TRBJ2-3	CASSMRGTAGTDTQYF	TGTGCCAGTAGTATGAGGGGGACGGCAGGCACAGATACGCAGTATTTT
NA	TRBV19	NA	TRBJ2-3	CASRTAGRADTQYF	TGTGCCAGTAGAACGGCAGGGAGAGCAGATACGCAGTATTTT
NA	TRBV19	NA	TRBJ2-1	CASSIGVQQFF	TGTGCCAGTAGTATAGGGGTTCAGCAGTTCTTC
NA	TRBV20-1	once	TRBJ1-4	CSAFNEKLFF	TGCAGTGCTTTTAATGAAAAACTGTTTTTT
NA	TRBV5-1	NA	TRBJ2-7	CASSLTGGYEQYF	TGCGCCAGCAGCTTAACCGGGGGCTACGAGCAGTACTTC
TRBD1	TRBV7-2	NA	TRBJ1-1	CASSSVGQDAFF	TGTGCCAGCAGCTCAGTCGGACAGGACGCTTTCTTT
TRBD1	TRBV7-8	NA	TRBJ2-2	CASSLGHTGQSTGELFF	TGTGCCAGCAGCTTAGGGCACACGGGACAGTCCACCGGGGAGCTGTTTTTT
NA	TRBV7-2	NA	TRBJ2-3	CASSPHDTQYF	TGTGCCAGCAGCCCCCACGATACGCAGTATTTT
NA	TRBV10-3	NA	TRBJ1-1	CAISRELNTEAFF	TGTGCCATCAGCCGAGAACTGAACACTGAAGCTTTCTTT
TRBD1	TRBV5-6	NA	TRBJ1-1	CASSLGGQDWDTEAFF	TGTGCCAGCAGCTTAGGGGGACAGGATTGGGACACTGAAGCTTTCTTT
TRBD1	TRBV19	NA	TRBJ2-5	CASSATTGYGETQYF	TGTGCCAGTAGTGCCACGACAGGGTACGGAGAGACCCAGTACTTC
TRBD1	TRBV5-6	NA	TRBJ1-1	CASSIRGWTGDLMNTEAFF	TGTGCCAGCAGCATCCGCGGATGGACAGGGGACCTCATGAACACTGAAGCTTTCTTT
NA	TRBV6-5	NA	TRBJ1-4	CASTRWGHLNEKLFF	TGTGCCAGCACTAGATGGGGACATCTGAATGAAAAACTGTTTTTT
NA	TRBV19	NA	TRBJ1-6	CASSMGSSSYNSPLHF	TGTGCCAGTAGTATGGGTTCCAGCTCCTATAATTCACCCCTCCACTTT
NA	TRBV5-1	NA	TRBJ1-5	CASSLVPGSEQPQHF	TGCGCCAGCAGCTTGGTTCCGGGGTCGGAACAGCCCCAGCATTTT
NA	TRBV9	once	TRBJ1-3	CASSATDSGNTIYF	TGTGCCAGCAGCGCGACAGATTCAGGAAACACCATATATTTT
TRBD1	TRBV5-5	NA	TRBJ1-2	CASSVGQEYGYTF	TGTGCCAGCAGCGTGGGACAGGAGTATGGCTACACCTTC
TRBD1	TRBV15	NA	TRBJ1-4	CATSRRSGTGDEKLFF	TGTGCCACCAGCAGGCGCTCCGGGACAGGGGATGAAAAACTGTTTTTT
NA	TRBV6-1	once	TRBJ2-7	CASREGPRDEQYF	TGTGCCAGCAGGGAGGGCCCTCGGGACGAGCAGTACTTC
TRBD1	TRBV6-1	NA	TRBJ2-5	CASAQPGTGGETQYF	TGTGCCAGCGCCCAACCCGGGACAGGGGGGGAGACCCAGTACTTC
NA	TRBV11-2	NA	TRBJ1-2	CASSLGRGPNYGYTF	TGTGCCAGCAGCTTAGGACGGGGCCCTAACTATGGCTACACCTTC
TRBD1	TRBV5-4	NA	TRBJ1-1	CASSLYEGATEAFF	TGTGCCAGCAGCTTGTACGAGGGGGCCACTGAAGCTTTCTTT
NA	TRBV27	NA	TRBJ2-3	CASSLSSGDTDTQYF	TGTGCCAGCAGTTTATCTAGCGGAGACACAGATACGCAGTATTTT
TRBD1	TRBV7-9	few	TRBJ2-2	CASSSRDRAFGELFF	TGTGCCAGCAGCTCACGGGACAGGGCATTCGGGGAGCTGTTTTTT
TRBD1	TRBV5-4	NA	TRBJ1-1	CASSSGGGQGNTEAFF	TGTGCCAGCAGCTCGGGGGGCGGACAGGGTAACACTGAAGCTTTCTTT
TRBD2	TRBV5-1	NA	TRBJ2-7	CASRVGLAGIYEQYF	TGCGCCAGCAGGGTTGGGCTAGCGGGGATCTACGAGCAGTACTTC
TRBD1	TRBV19	NA	TRBJ1-2	CASSKGAKRDGYTF	TGTGCCAGTAGTAAGGGGGCAAAGAGGGATGGCTACACCTTC
NA	TRBV5-1	NA	TRBJ2-5	CASSADPSGSRETQYF	TGCGCCAGCAGCGCGGACCCTTCGGGCTCAAGAGAGACCCAGTACTTC
NA	TRBV5-1	NA	TRBJ1-2	CASSLANYGYTF	TGCGCCAGCAGCTTGGCTAACTATGGCTACACCTTC
NA	TRBV27	NA	TRBJ2-6	CASRLTGIGANVLTF	TGTGCCAGCAGATTAACAGGGATTGGGGCCAACGTCCTGACTTTC
NA	TRBV5-4	NA	TRBJ2-3	CASSSQGPNTQYF	TGTGCCAGCAGCTCACAGGGTCCTAATACGCAGTATTTT
NA	TRBV30	NA	TRBJ1-4	CAWSPPSAANEKLFF	TGTGCCTGGAGTCCCCCCTCGGCGGCTAATGAAAAACTGTTTTTT
NA	TRBV6-5	NA	TRBJ1-2	CASSSRVFPYGYTF	TGTGCCAGCAGCTCCCGGGTCTTCCCGTATGGCTACACCTTC
TRBD1	TRBV30	NA	TRBJ1-1	CAWTTGGPEAFF	TGTGCCTGGACGACAGGGGGGCCTGAAGCTTTCTTT
NA	TRBV9	NA	TRBJ1-5	CASSVGPGGQPQHF	TGTGCCAGCAGCGTAGGCCCTGGGGGTCAGCCCCAGCATTTT
NA	TRBV7-2	NA	TRBJ2-5	CASFRDYQETQYF	TGTGCCAGCTTCCGGGACTACCAAGAGACCCAGTACTTC
NA	TRBV4-3	NA	TRBJ1-1	CASSQDRRNTEAFF	TGCGCCAGCAGCCAAGATCGCCGTAACACTGAAGCTTTCTTT
TRBD2	TRBV18	NA	TRBJ2-2	CASSPTSGVPGELFF	TGTGCCAGCTCACCGACTAGCGGGGTTCCCGGGGAGCTGTTTTTT
NA	TRBV14	NA	TRBJ2-1	CASSPPPGTPNNEQFF	TGTGCCAGCAGCCCCCCGCCCGGGACTCCAAACAATGAGCAGTTCTTC
TRBD1	TRBV7-9	NA	TRBJ2-2	CASSPTGALVDTGELFF	TGTGCCAGCAGCCCGACAGGGGCTTTAGTCGACACCGGGGAGCTGTTTTTT
TRBD1	TRBV28	once	TRBJ2-7	CASRVAGGGEQYF	TGTGCCAGCAGAGTGGCAGGGGGCGGGGAGCAGTACTTC